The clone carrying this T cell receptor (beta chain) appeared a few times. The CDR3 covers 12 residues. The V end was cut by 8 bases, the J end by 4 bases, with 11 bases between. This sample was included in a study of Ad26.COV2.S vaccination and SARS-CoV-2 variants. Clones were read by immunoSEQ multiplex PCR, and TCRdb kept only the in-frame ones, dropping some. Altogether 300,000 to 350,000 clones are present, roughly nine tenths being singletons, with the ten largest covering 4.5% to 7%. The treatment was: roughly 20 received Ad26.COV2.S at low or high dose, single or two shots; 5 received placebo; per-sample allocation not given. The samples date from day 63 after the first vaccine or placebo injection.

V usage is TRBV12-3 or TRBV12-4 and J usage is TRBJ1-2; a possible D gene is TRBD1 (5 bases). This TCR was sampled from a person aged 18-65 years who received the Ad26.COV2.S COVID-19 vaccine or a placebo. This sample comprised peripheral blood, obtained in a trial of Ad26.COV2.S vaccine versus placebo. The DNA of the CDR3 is TGTGCCAGCGCCAGGACACGCTATGGCTACACCTTC. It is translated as CASARTRYGYTF.